This T cell receptor beta chain was captured in a study of T cell responses to AZD1222 COVID-19 vaccine. Study-wide results and caveats: With dominance at 160-218 and 743-854, vaccine-associated CD4 TCRs spanned spike. At study baseline, merely several AZD1222 recipients were seropositive. No repertoire was sampled before or during the peak T cell response, only after it. Most donors were white British and more were female, and clonal diversity was possibly underestimated.

On this clone itself: Antigen specificity is unknown.

Germline V CDR1 and CDR2: SQVTM, ANQGSEA. CDR3 length: 11 amino acids. Trimming took 4 bases from V and 5 from J, leaving 9 bases between them. Profiled with immunoSEQ multiplex PCR; TCRdb holds only in-frame clones, not every one. The sample records more than 75,000 clones, approximately 90% being singletons. V is TRBV29-1 and J is TRBJ2-7; perhaps TRBD1 as D (5 bases). This sequence was found in an adult in good health. Sequences were derived from peripheral blood, sampled on day 0 of AZD1222 vaccination. This CDR3 is CSVGQGHEQYF. The CDR3 region has the DNA TGCAGCGTTGGCCAGGGCCACGAGCAGTACTTC.